Presented here are 18 T cell receptor beta chains from one specimen sequenced in a study of graft-versus-host responses after intestinal transplantation. The antigens these receptors bind are not known. Clones were read by immunoSEQ multiplex PCR, and TCRdb kept only the in-frame ones, dropping some. Of some 110,000 clones in the sample, roughly 84% were seen once. Sequences were derived from unstimulated CD4+ T cells sorted from spleen or lymph node cells, sampled before intestinal transplant. The source is a human donor who received an intestinal transplant.

The rearrangement links TRBV5-5 to TRBJ2-5, with 10 bases fitting TRBD2. With 4 bases clipped from V and 1 base from J, the junction kept 13 bases outside the gene matches. Germline assignment: CDR1 SGHKS and CDR2 YYEKEE (reference sequence). The CDR3 spans 18 residues. CDR3 in amino acids: CASSQEKIGTSAQETQYF. The CDR3, as DNA: TGTGCCAGCAGCCAAGAGAAGATTGGGACTAGCGCCCAAGAGACCCAGTACTTC. Filled out from reference TRBV5-5 and TRBJ2-5, the complete variable domain reads DAGVTQSPTHLIKTRGQQVTLRCSPISGHKSVSWYQQVLGQGPQFIFQYYEKEERGRGNFPDRFSARQFPNYSSELNVNALLLGDSALYLCASSQEKIGTSAQETQYFGPGTRLLVL.

This clone has a handful of counts. V and J are TRBV10-3 and TRBJ1-2; 7 nucleotides align to TRBD1. Looked up from germline, CDR1 is ENHRY and CDR2 is SYGVKD. This CDR3 comprises 14 residues. The ends lost 3 bases at V and 3 bases at J; junction bases unmatched: 4. The CDR3 is CAISDLQGYYGYTF. The DNA of the CDR3 is TGTGCCATCAGTGATCTACAGGGGTACTATGGCTACACCTTC.

This chain links TRBV7-2 with TRBJ2-5; D uncertain. Between the trimmed V and J ends, which lost 3 bases and 7 bases, there was a span of 9 bases. Germline loops: CDR1 SGHTA, CDR2 FQGNSA. The CDR3 loop spans 12 amino acids. CDR3 protein: CASSLAPGTQYF. CDR3 DNA sequence: TGTGCCAGCAGCTTGGCCCCGGGGACCCAGTACTTC.

The CDR3 reads CASSLRERGPRATGELFF. In DNA form, the CDR3 reads TGCGCCAGCAGCCTAAGAGAGCGAGGACCCCGGGCGACCGGGGAGCTGTTTTTT. V is TRBV4-1 and J is TRBJ2-2, with D hard to call. The CDR3 is 18 amino acids. CDR1 and CDR2 (germline): MGHRA, YSYEKL. The V end lost 4 bases, the J end lost 5 bases, and 23 bases lay between the germline ends.

J is TRBJ1-6 and V is TRBV30, with unresolved D. Germline loops: CDR1 GTSNPN, CDR2 SVGIG (reference sequence). The CDR3 loop spans 17 amino acids. Trimming left V 0 bases short and J 7 bases short, with 19 bases between. CDR3 DNA: TGTGCCTGGAGTGTTTGGCGGGTGGCAGGAGGCAATTCACCCCTCCACTTT. It codes for CAWSVWRVAGGNSPLHF.

The gene calls are TRBV5-6 and TRBJ2-7, with no clear D. Trimming removed 0 bases at V and 3 bases at J, with 7 bases between. The CDR3 runs to 13 residues. Per germline, CDR1 SGHDT and CDR2 YYEEEE. CDR3 DNA: TGTGCCAGCAGCTTGGTCGATGTCTACGAGCAGTACTTC. Its protein is CASSLVDVYEQYF.

The chain is built from TRBV11-2 and TRBJ1-1, with D perhaps matching TRBD1 (5 bases). This CDR3 has 14 residues. Per the germline V gene, CDR1 is SGHAT and CDR2 is FQNNGV. With 4 bases removed from V and 10 bases from J, the gap between germline ends came to 19 bases. The CDR3 loop reads CASSSRDADRRAFF. CDR3 nucleotides: TGTGCCAGCAGCTCCCGGGACGCCGATAGGAGAGCTTTCTTT.

The chain couples TRBV5-4 to TRBJ2-7, with a weak D call TRBD1 (5 bases). The CDR3 is 14 amino acids. The V end lost 2 bases, the J end lost 2 bases, and 11 bases lay between the germline ends. Germline V gene data show CDR1 as SGHNT and CDR2 as YYREEE (reference sequence). The CDR3 DNA follows: TGTGCCAGCAGCTTCGACAGCATCCCCTACGAGCAGTACTTC. This gives the protein CASSFDSIPYEQYF.

This clone came up once. The chain has TRBV5-1 and TRBJ2-7; D not certain. V lost 1 base, J lost 4 bases, and 12 bases lay in between. There are 14 residues in the CDR3. Germline V gene lookup returns CDR1 SGHRS and CDR2 YFSETQ. CDR3 protein: CASSLTEMFYEQYF. The CDR3 nucleotides read TGCGCCAGCAGCTTGACCGAGATGTTTTACGAGCAGTACTTC.

The CDR3 nucleotides are TGTGCCAGCCGCCCTTTCCGGGACAGCACCTACGAGCAGTACTTC. Its protein is CASRPFRDSTYEQYF. The V and J genes are TRBV28 and TRBJ2-7; 7 nucleotides align to TRBD1. The V gene end was trimmed by 8 bases and the J gene end by 2 bases; junction bases not matched to a gene: 12. The CDR3 runs to 15 residues. Germline V gene lookup returns CDR1 MDHEN and CDR2 SYDVKM.

This clone was observed a single time. The V call is TRBV19, the J call TRBJ1-5, with a possible D match to TRBD1 (5 bases). The CDR3 covers 15 residues. Trimming took 7 bases from V and 4 from J, leaving 17 bases between them. Germline-derived CDR1 and CDR2 are LNHDA and SQIVND (reference sequence). The CDR3 region is CASKLRRGSNQPQHF. In nucleotides, the CDR3 is TGTGCCAGTAAGTTAAGAAGGGGTAGTAATCAGCCCCAGCATTTT. Full variable domain (rest looked up from reference TRBV19 and TRBJ1-5): DGGITQSPKYLFRKEGQNVTLSCEQNLNHDAMYWYRQDPGQGLRLIYYSQIVNDFQKGDIAEGYSVSREKKESFPLTVTSAQKNPTAFYLCASKLRRGSNQPQHFGDGTRLSIL.

This clone turned up a few times. The rearrangement joins TRBV2 to TRBJ2-4, with TRBD1 identical over 9 bases. V gave up 5 bases and J gave up 8 bases; unmatched junction bases: 7. CDR1 and CDR2 from the germline V gene are SNHLY and FYNNEI. The length of the CDR3 is 14 residues. The CDR3: CASSRFGTGYIQYF. The CDR3 bases are TGTGCCAGCAGTAGGTTCGGGACAGGGTACATTCAGTACTTC.

This clone has just a few counts. The chain has TRBV19 and TRBJ2-2, with a tentative D call TRBD1 (5 bases). From germline, CDR1 is LNHDA and CDR2 SQIVND (reference sequence). This CDR3 region has 15 residues. The ends were cut back, 3 bases at V and 5 bases at J, with 13 bases in the middle. The CDR3 reads CASSIPRVGTGELFF. CDR3 DNA: TGTGCCAGTAGTATTCCCAGGGTTGGTACCGGGGAGCTGTTTTTT.

V is TRBV19 and J is TRBJ2-1, with 9 nucleotides matching TRBD1. The CDR3 consists of 15 residues. Germline lookup yields CDR1 LNHDA and CDR2 SQIVND (reference sequence). The V gene end was trimmed by 5 bases and the J gene end by 7 bases; junction bases not matched to a gene: 9. The CDR3 DNA reads TGTGCCAGTAGTTTTACCGGGACAGGGCGGAATGAGCAGTTCTTC. Translating gives CASSFTGTGRNEQFF. Full variable domain (outside the CDR3, taken from reference TRBV19 and TRBJ2-1): DGGITQSPKYLFRKEGQNVTLSCEQNLNHDAMYWYRQDPGQGLRLIYYSQIVNDFQKGDIAEGYSVSREKKESFPLTVTSAQKNPTAFYLCASSFTGTGRNEQFFGPGTRLTVL.

V and J are TRBV11-3 and TRBJ1-5, with D possibly TRBD1 on 5 matching bases. The CDR3 sequence is 14 residues long. V lost 3 bases and J lost 3, with 9 bases in between. Germline V CDR1 and CDR2: SGHNT, YENEEA. CDR3 nucleotides: TGTGCCAGCAGCTTCCAGGGCCTCAATCAGCCCCAGCATTTT. Encoded protein: CASSFQGLNQPQHF.

The V call is TRBV5-5, the J call TRBJ2-5; either TRBD1 or TRBD2 may supply D (5 bases each). The CDR3 loop spans 14 amino acids. V lost 4 bases, J lost 4 bases, and 14 bases lay in between. The germline V gene encodes CDR1 SGHKS and CDR2 YYEKEE (reference sequence). CDR3 in amino acids: CASSARDLRETQYF. The CDR3 DNA follows: TGTGCCAGCAGCGCCCGGGACCTCCGAGAGACCCAGTACTTC.

The CDR3 spells CASSNPGQGLLVEQYF. The CDR3 nucleotides read TGTGCCAGTAGCAATCCGGGACAGGGTTTGCTGGTCGAGCAGTACTTC. The chain links TRBV19 to TRBJ2-5; TRBD1 matches at 9 bases. The DNA end is a closer match to TRBJ2-7, so the J assignment may be wrong. CDR3 length: 16 amino acids. Germline assignment: CDR1 LNHDA and CDR2 SQIVND (reference sequence).

The rearrangement joins TRBV18 to TRBJ2-7; D is possibly TRBD2 (5 bases). V dropped 3 bases and J dropped 2 bases, with 11 bases sitting between them. The CDR3 is made up of 14 amino acids. CDR1 and CDR2 (germline): KGHSH, LQKENI. The CDR3 coding sequence is TGTGCCAGCTCACCCGGACTGACTACCTACGAGCAGTACTTC. Translating it yields CASSPGLTTYEQYF.